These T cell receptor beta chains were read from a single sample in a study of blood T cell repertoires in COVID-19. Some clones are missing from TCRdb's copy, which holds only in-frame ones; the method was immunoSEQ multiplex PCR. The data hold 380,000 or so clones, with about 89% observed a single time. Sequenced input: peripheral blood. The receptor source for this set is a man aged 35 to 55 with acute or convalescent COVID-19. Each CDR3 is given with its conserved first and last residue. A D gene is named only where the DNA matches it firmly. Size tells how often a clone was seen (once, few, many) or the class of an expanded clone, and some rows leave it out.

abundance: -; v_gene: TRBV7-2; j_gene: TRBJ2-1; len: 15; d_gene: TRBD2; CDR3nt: TGTGCCAGCAGCTTTAGCGGGGGGGCTAGAAGTGAGCAGTTCTTC; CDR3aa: CASSFSGGARSEQFF
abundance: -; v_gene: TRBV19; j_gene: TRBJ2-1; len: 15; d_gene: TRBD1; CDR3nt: TGTGCCAGTACTCCGACAGGGGGGGTCAACAATGAGCAGTTCTTC; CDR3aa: CASTPTGGVNNEQFF
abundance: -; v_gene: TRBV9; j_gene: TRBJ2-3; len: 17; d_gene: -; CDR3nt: TGTGCCAGCAGCACCTCCCTTGGCCCTTCGGGAACAGATACGCAGTATTTT; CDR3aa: CASSTSLGPSGTDTQYF
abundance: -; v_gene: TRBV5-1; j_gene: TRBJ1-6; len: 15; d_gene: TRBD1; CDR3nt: TGCGCCAGCAGCATACGGACAGGGAGAGAATCACCCCTCCACTTT; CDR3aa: CASSIRTGRESPLHF
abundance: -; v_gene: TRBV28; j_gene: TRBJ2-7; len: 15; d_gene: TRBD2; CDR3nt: TGTGCCAGCAGACCTCCGGGACTAGCGGGGTTGGTGCAGTACTTC; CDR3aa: CASRPPGLAGLVQYF
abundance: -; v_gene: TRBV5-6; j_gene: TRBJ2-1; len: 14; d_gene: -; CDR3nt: TGTGCCAGCACCACCGGAGGGCCGCGGAATGAGCAGTTCTTC; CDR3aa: CASTTGGPRNEQFF
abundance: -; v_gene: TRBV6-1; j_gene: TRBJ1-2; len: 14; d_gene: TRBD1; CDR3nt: TGTGCCAGCAGTGATTTACAGGGGAACTATGGCTACACCTTC; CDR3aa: CASSDLQGNYGYTF
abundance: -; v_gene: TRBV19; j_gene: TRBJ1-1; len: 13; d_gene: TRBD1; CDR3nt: TGTGCCAGTAGTAGACAGGGTGAGGGGAAAGCTTTCTTT; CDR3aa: CASSRQGEGKAFF
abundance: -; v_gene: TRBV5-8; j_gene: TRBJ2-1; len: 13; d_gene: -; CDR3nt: TGTGCCAGCAGCTTGGCCCCTAACAATGAGCAGTTCTTC; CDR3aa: CASSLAPNNEQFF
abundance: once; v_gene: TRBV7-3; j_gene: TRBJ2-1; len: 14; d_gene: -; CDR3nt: TGTGCAACGTCAGCCCCAGGGGTTACGAATGAGCAGTTCTTC; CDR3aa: CATSAPGVTNEQFF
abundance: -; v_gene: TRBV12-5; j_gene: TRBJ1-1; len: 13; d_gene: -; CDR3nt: TGTGCTAGTGGTTTGACTGTGAACACTGAAGCTTTCTTT; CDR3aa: CASGLTVNTEAFF
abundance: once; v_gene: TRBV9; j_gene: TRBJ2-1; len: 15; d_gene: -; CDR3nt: TGTGCCAGCAGCGTCGACGGGGGAAATGACAATGAGCAGTTCTTC; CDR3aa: CASSVDGGNDNEQFF
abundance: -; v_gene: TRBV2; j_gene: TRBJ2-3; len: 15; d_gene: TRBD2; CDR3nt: TGTGCCAGCAGTGGTCTAGCGGGAGGATCAGATACGCAGTATTTT; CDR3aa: CASSGLAGGSDTQYF
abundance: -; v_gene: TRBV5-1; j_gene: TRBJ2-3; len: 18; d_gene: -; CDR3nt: TGCGCCAGCAGCTCCCCCATTGGGGAGCGGGCGAGCACAGATACGCAGTATTTT; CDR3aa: CASSSPIGERASTDTQYF
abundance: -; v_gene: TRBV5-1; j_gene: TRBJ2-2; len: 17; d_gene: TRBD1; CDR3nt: TGCGCCAGCAGCTCTCTCCGAGCAGGGGGTGGCACCGGGGAGCTGTTTTTT; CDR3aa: CASSSLRAGGGTGELFF
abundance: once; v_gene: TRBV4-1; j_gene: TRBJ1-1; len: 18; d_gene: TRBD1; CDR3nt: TGCGCCAGCAGCCCAAGAGACAGGGGGCGCGGCGTGAACACTGAAGCTTTCTTT; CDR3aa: CASSPRDRGRGVNTEAFF
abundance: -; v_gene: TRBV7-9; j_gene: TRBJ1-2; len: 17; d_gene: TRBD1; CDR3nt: TGTGCCAGCAGCCGAGGGGGACAGATTACGGGAGGGTATGGCTACACCTTC; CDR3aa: CASSRGGQITGGYGYTF
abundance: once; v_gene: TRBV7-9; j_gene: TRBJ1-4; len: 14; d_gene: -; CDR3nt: TGTGCCAGCAGCCCCTCCTCTACTTGGGAAAAACTGTTTTTT; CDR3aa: CASSPSSTWEKLFF
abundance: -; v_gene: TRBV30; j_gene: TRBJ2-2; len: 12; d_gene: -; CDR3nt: TGTGCCTGGTTACAGGTTTCCGGGGAGCTGTTTTTT; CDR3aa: CAWLQVSGELFF
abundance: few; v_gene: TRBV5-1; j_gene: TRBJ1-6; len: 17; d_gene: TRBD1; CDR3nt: TGCGCCAGCAGCTTGGGCAACAGGGGAGCGGCCAATTCACCCCTCCACTTT; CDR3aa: CASSLGNRGAANSPLHF
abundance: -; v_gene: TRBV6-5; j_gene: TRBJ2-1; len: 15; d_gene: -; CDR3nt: TGTGCCAGCGGTCTCCTCCCAGTCTCCTACAATGAGCAGTTCTTC; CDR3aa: CASGLLPVSYNEQFF
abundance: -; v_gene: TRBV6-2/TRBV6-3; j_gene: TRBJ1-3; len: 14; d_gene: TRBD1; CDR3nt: TGTGCCAGCAGCGCCGACAGGGGTGGAAACACCATATATTTT; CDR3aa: CASSADRGGNTIYF
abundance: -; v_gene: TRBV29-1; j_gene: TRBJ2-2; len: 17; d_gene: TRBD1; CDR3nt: TGCAGCGTTGATGGGGCCGGGACAGGGGGCTATGCCGGGGAGCTGTTTTTT; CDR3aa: CSVDGAGTGGYAGELFF
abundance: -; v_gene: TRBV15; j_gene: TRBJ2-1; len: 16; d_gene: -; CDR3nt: TGTGCCACCAGCTCTCGACAGGCAAGCTCCTACAATGAGCAGTTCTTC; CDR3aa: CATSSRQASSYNEQFF
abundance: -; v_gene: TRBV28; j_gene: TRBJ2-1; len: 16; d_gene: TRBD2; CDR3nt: TGTGCCAGCGCGAGTGATATAGCGGGAGCGGGGGGTGAGCAGTTCTTC; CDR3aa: CASASDIAGAGGEQFF
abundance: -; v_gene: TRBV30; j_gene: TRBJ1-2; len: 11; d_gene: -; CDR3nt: TGTGCCTGGAGTCCACAGCGGGGCTACACCTTC; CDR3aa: CAWSPQRGYTF
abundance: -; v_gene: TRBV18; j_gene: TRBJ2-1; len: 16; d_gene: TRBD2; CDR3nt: TGTGCCAGCTCAGCGACCTTAGCGGGAGATTACAATGAGCAGTTCTTC; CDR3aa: CASSATLAGDYNEQFF
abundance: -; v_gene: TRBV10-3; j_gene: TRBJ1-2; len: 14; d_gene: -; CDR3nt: TGTGCCATCAGTGATTGGGCCAACGACGATGGCTACACCTTC; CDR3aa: CAISDWANDDGYTF
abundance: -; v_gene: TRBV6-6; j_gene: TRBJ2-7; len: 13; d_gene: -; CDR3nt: TGTGCCAGCAGTCCTATTAGACAGCACGAGCAGTACTTC; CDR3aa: CASSPIRQHEQYF
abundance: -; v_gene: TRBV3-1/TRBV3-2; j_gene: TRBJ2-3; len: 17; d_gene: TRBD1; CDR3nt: TGTGCCAGCAGCCAAGAGATAGCAGGGGGTTTCACAGATACGCAGTATTTT; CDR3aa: CASSQEIAGGFTDTQYF
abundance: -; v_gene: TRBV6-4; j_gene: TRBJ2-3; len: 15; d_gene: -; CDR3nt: TGTGCCAGCAGTGAATCCCTAGAACGCACAGATACGCAGTATTTT; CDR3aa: CASSESLERTDTQYF
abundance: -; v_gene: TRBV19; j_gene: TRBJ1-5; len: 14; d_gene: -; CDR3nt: TGTGCCAGTACGAGGTTTTTAGCTAATCAGCCCCAGCATTTT; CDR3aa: CASTRFLANQPQHF
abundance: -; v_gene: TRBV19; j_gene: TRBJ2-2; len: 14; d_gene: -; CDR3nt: TGTGCCAGTAAAGCAGGGGGAGGTACCGGGGAGCTGTTTTTT; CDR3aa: CASKAGGGTGELFF
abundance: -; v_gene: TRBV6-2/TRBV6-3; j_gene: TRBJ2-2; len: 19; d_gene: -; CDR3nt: TGTGCCAGCAGTTATCTCGAGAATCTCTTGCGGGGTCACACCGGGGAGCTGTTTTTT; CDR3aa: CASSYLENLLRGHTGELFF
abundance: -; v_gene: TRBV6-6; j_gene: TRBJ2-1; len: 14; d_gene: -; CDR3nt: TGTGCCAGCAGCCCGAGTGATACCGCGGATGAGCAGTTCTTC; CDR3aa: CASSPSDTADEQFF
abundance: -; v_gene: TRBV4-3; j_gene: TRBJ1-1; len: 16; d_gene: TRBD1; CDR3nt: TGCGCCAGCGACAATTATGGGGGACAGGGATACACTGAAGCTTTCTTT; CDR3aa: CASDNYGGQGYTEAFF
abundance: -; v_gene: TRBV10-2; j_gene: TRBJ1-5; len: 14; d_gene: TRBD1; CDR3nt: TGCGCCAGCAGTGGCGGGACAGGACATCAGCCCCAGCATTTT; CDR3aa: CASSGGTGHQPQHF